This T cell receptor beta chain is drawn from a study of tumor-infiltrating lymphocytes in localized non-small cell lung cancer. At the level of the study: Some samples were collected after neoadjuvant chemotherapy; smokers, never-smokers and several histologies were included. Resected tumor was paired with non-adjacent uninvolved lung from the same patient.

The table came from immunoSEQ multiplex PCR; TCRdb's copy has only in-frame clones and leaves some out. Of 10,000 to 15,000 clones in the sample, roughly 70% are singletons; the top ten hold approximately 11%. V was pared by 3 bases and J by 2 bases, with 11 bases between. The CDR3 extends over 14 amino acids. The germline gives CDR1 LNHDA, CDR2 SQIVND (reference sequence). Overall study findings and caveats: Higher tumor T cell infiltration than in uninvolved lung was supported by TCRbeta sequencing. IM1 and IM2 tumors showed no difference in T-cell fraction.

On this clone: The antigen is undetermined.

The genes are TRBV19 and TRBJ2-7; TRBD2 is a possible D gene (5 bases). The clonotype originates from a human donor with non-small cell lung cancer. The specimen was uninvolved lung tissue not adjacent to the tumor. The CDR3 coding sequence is TGTGCCAGTAGTATCTCACGGGGTACCTACGAGCAGTACTTC. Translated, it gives CASSISRGTYEQYF.